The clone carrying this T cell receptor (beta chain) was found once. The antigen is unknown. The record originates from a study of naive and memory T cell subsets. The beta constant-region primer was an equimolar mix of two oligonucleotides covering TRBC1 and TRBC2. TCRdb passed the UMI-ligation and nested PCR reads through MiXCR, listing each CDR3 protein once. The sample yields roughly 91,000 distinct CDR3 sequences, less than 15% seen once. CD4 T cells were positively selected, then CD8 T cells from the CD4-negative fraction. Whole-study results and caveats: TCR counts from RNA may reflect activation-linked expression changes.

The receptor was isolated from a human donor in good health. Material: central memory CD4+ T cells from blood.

CDR3 nucleotides: TGTGCCACCAGTGAAGGCTGGGGTAGTGGCTACACCTTC. Amino acids: CATSEGWGSGYTF. This chain uses TRBV24-1 with TRBJ1-2; D unresolved. Per the germline V gene, CDR1 is KGHDR and CDR2 is SFDVKD. There are 13 residues in the CDR3. Trimming shortened V by 4 bases and J by 7 bases, and 12 bases separated the two germline ends.